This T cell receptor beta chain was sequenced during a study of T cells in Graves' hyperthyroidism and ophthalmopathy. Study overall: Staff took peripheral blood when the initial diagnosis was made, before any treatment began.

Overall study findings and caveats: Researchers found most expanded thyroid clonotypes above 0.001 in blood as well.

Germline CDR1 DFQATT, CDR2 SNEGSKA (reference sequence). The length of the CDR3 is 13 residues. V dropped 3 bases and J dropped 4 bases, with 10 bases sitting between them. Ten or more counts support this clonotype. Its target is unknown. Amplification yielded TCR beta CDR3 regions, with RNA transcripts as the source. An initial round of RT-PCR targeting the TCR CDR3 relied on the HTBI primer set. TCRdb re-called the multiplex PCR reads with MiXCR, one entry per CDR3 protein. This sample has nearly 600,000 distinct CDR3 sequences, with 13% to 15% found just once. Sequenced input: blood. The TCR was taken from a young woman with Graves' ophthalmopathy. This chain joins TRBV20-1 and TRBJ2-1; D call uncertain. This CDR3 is CSASLGLYNEQFF. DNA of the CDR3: TGCAGTGCTAGTTTAGGTCTTTACAATGAGCAGTTCTTC.